This T cell receptor beta chain was captured in a study of cytomegalovirus exposure and HLA in healthy donors. 13 Jbeta primers and 60 Vbeta primers were used for the PCR. Repertoires were generated with immunoSEQ multiplex PCR, while TCRdb's copy carries only in-frame clones and drops some. Here the sample spans about 150,000 clones, nearly 90% being singletons. The germline CDR1 and CDR2 sequences are MNHNS and SASEGT. The junction had 5 bases not matched to a gene; V was cut back by 5 bases and J by 3 bases. The CDR3 covers 14 residues. The sample comprised PBMCs. This clonotype originated in a woman aged 35 to 49 in good health and CMV-seronegative. The genes are TRBV6-1 and TRBJ1-2, with 8 bases identical to TRBD1. The CDR3 DNA follows: TGTGCCAGCAGTTCCGGACAGGGAGACTATGGCTACACCTTC. Translating it yields CASSSGQGDYGYTF.